Listed below are T cell receptor beta chains from one sample, sequenced in a study of PD-L1 blockade in urothelial cancer. Sequencing was performed with immunoSEQ multiplex PCR; in TCRdb, only in-frame clones are kept and a portion is missing. Of 130,000 or so clones listed, less than 85% are singletons. Sequenced here: PBMCs, sampled around atezolizumab (anti-PD-L1) treatment. These receptor sequences come from a man between 45 and 60 years old with urothelial cancer. Both conserved end residues are part of each CDR3. D genes are given only for firm matches. Size is omitted from some rows. Given values are once, few, many or a class for expanded clones.

J gene: TRBJ2-7
clone size: -
D gene: TRBD1
V gene: TRBV18
CDR3 protein: CASSPAGQGSSYEQYF
CDR3 DNA: TGTGCCAGCTCACCTGCGGGACAGGGGAGCTCCTACGAGCAGTACTTC

J gene: TRBJ2-5
clone size: -
D gene: -
V gene: TRBV27
CDR3 protein: CASSLSPRFSRSGETQYF
CDR3 DNA: TGTGCCAGCAGTTTGAGCCCACGATTTAGCCGGTCAGGGGAGACCCAGTACTTC

J gene: TRBJ2-3
clone size: -
D gene: -
V gene: TRBV5-4
CDR3 protein: CASSLAGAADTQYF
CDR3 DNA: TGTGCCAGCAGCTTGGCAGGGGCCGCAGATACGCAGTATTTT

J gene: TRBJ2-7
clone size: -
D gene: -
V gene: TRBV5-1
CDR3 protein: CASSYEGRLASYEQYF
CDR3 DNA: TGCGCCAGCAGCTACGAGGGGAGGTTGGCCTCCTACGAGCAGTACTTC

J gene: TRBJ1-5
clone size: -
D gene: -
V gene: TRBV30
CDR3 protein: CAWSVQSNQPQHF
CDR3 DNA: TGTGCCTGGAGTGTCCAGAGCAATCAGCCCCAGCATTTT

J gene: TRBJ2-7
clone size: -
D gene: -
V gene: TRBV5-1
CDR3 protein: CASSLGAGTGFSYEQYF
CDR3 DNA: TGCGCCAGCAGCTTGGGGGCAGGAACAGGCTTCTCCTACGAGCAGTACTTC

J gene: TRBJ2-4
clone size: -
D gene: -
V gene: TRBV15
CDR3 protein: CATSSGASLLAKNIQYF
CDR3 DNA: TGTGCCACCAGCAGCGGAGCGTCCCTCCTAGCCAAAAACATTCAGTACTTC

J gene: TRBJ2-3
clone size: few
D gene: TRBD2
V gene: TRBV28
CDR3 protein: CASSSKREANTQYF
CDR3 DNA: TGTGCCAGCAGTTCTAAGCGGGAGGCGAATACGCAGTATTTT

J gene: TRBJ1-4
clone size: -
D gene: -
V gene: TRBV10-3
CDR3 protein: CAISERGEKLFF
CDR3 DNA: TGTGCCATCAGTGAGAGGGGTGAAAAACTGTTTTTT

J gene: TRBJ2-5
clone size: -
D gene: -
V gene: TRBV9
CDR3 protein: CASSVGGWETQYF
CDR3 DNA: TGTGCCAGCAGCGTAGGCGGGTGGGAGACCCAGTACTTC

J gene: TRBJ2-7
clone size: few
D gene: TRBD1
V gene: TRBV27
CDR3 protein: CASSLSGQSHYEQYF
CDR3 DNA: TGTGCCAGCAGTTTATCGGGACAGAGCCACTACGAGCAGTACTTC

J gene: TRBJ2-7
clone size: -
D gene: TRBD1
V gene: TRBV28
CDR3 protein: CAIGDRGLHEQYF
CDR3 DNA: TGTGCCATAGGGGACAGGGGGTTACACGAGCAGTACTTC

J gene: TRBJ2-1
clone size: -
D gene: -
V gene: TRBV27
CDR3 protein: CASSSRGRVYNEQFF
CDR3 DNA: TGTGCCAGCAGTTCGCGGGGTCGTGTCTACAATGAGCAGTTCTTC

J gene: TRBJ1-5
clone size: -
D gene: TRBD1
V gene: TRBV19
CDR3 protein: CASSTGDRVVGNQPQHF
CDR3 DNA: TGTGCCAGTAGTACCGGGGACAGGGTAGTGGGCAATCAGCCCCAGCATTTT

J gene: TRBJ1-6
clone size: -
D gene: -
V gene: TRBV19
CDR3 protein: CASSKDRDIRGSPLHF
CDR3 DNA: TGTGCCAGTAGTAAAGACCGGGACATAAGAGGGTCACCCCTCCACTTT

J gene: TRBJ1-5
clone size: -
D gene: -
V gene: TRBV7-8
CDR3 protein: CASSASLRGQPQHF
CDR3 DNA: TGTGCCAGCAGCGCGTCCCTCCGGGGGCAGCCCCAGCATTTT

J gene: TRBJ1-2
clone size: -
D gene: TRBD1
V gene: TRBV2
CDR3 protein: CASSQGAYGYTF
CDR3 DNA: TGTGCCAGCAGTCAGGGGGCCTATGGCTACACCTTC

J gene: TRBJ1-6
clone size: few
D gene: TRBD1
V gene: TRBV27
CDR3 protein: CAIRLGTANNSPLHF
CDR3 DNA: TGTGCCATCAGATTGGGGACAGCGAATAATTCACCCCTCCACTTT

J gene: TRBJ1-2
clone size: -
D gene: -
V gene: TRBV4-2
CDR3 protein: CASSQETGNGYTF
CDR3 DNA: TGTGCCAGCAGCCAAGAAACAGGGAATGGCTACACCTTC

J gene: TRBJ2-5
clone size: once
D gene: -
V gene: TRBV10-2
CDR3 protein: CASRNREGGETQYF
CDR3 DNA: TGCGCCAGCAGGAACAGGGAGGGTGGAGAGACCCAGTACTTC

J gene: TRBJ2-7
clone size: -
D gene: TRBD2
V gene: TRBV7-9
CDR3 protein: CASSQTSDSYEQYF
CDR3 DNA: TGTGCCAGCAGCCAAACTAGCGACTCCTACGAGCAGTACTTC

J gene: TRBJ1-1
clone size: -
D gene: TRBD1
V gene: TRBV7-8
CDR3 protein: CASSLLDRGGFAFF
CDR3 DNA: TGTGCCAGCAGCTTACTCGACAGGGGGGGGTTCGCTTTCTTT

J gene: TRBJ2-5
clone size: -
D gene: TRBD1
V gene: TRBV7-7
CDR3 protein: CASSGQGQETQYF
CDR3 DNA: TGTGCTAGCAGTGGACAGGGCCAAGAGACCCAGTACTTC

J gene: TRBJ2-1
clone size: -
D gene: TRBD2
V gene: TRBV2
CDR3 protein: CASSGTSGRGGEQFF
CDR3 DNA: TGTGCCAGCAGTGGGACTAGCGGGAGAGGGGGTGAGCAGTTCTTC

J gene: TRBJ1-1
clone size: once
D gene: -
V gene: TRBV6-6
CDR3 protein: CASSYAGSRDTEAFF
CDR3 DNA: TGTGCCAGCAGTTACGCGGGGAGTCGGGACACTGAAGCTTTCTTT

J gene: TRBJ1-1
clone size: -
D gene: -
V gene: TRBV18
CDR3 protein: CASSLSDRNTEAFF
CDR3 DNA: TGTGCCAGCTCACTTTCCGACAGGAACACTGAAGCTTTCTTT

J gene: TRBJ2-7
clone size: -
D gene: -
V gene: TRBV10-1
CDR3 protein: CASSEQRGGAEQYF
CDR3 DNA: TGCGCCAGCAGTGAGCAAAGAGGCGGCGCCGAGCAGTACTTC

J gene: TRBJ2-1
clone size: -
D gene: -
V gene: TRBV4-1
CDR3 protein: CASSQGFALASPNEQFF
CDR3 DNA: TGCGCCAGCAGCCAAGGATTCGCGCTAGCGAGCCCCAATGAGCAGTTCTTC

J gene: TRBJ1-2
clone size: few
D gene: -
V gene: TRBV28
CDR3 protein: CASSRRDYYGYTF
CDR3 DNA: TGTGCCAGCAGTCGCAGGGACTACTATGGCTACACCTTC

J gene: TRBJ1-6
clone size: -
D gene: -
V gene: TRBV28
CDR3 protein: CASSLSQWGGPNSPLHF
CDR3 DNA: TGTGCCAGCAGTTTATCTCAATGGGGCGGTCCTAATTCACCCCTCCACTTT

J gene: TRBJ1-2
clone size: -
D gene: -
V gene: TRBV30
CDR3 protein: CAWSGGGYSYTF
CDR3 DNA: TGTGCCTGGAGTGGGGGGGGGTATAGCTACACCTTC

J gene: TRBJ2-1
clone size: -
D gene: TRBD2
V gene: TRBV5-8
CDR3 protein: CAGSAILGRTSGNNEQFF
CDR3 DNA: TGTGCCGGCAGCGCTATCTTGGGGCGGACTAGCGGGAACAATGAGCAGTTCTTC

J gene: TRBJ2-7
clone size: -
D gene: TRBD2
V gene: TRBV19
CDR3 protein: CASSVILAGDGSEQYF
CDR3 DNA: TGTGCCAGTAGTGTAATACTAGCGGGAGACGGATCCGAGCAGTACTTC

J gene: TRBJ1-1
clone size: -
D gene: -
V gene: TRBV5-6
CDR3 protein: CASSPGGGYAFF
CDR3 DNA: TGTGCCAGCAGCCCCGGGGGGGGGTATGCTTTCTTT

J gene: TRBJ2-1
clone size: -
D gene: TRBD1
V gene: TRBV6-1
CDR3 protein: CASSEVWDRGPNEQFF
CDR3 DNA: TGTGCCAGCAGTGAAGTGTGGGACAGGGGGCCCAATGAGCAGTTCTTC

J gene: TRBJ2-7
clone size: once
D gene: -
V gene: TRBV6-6
CDR3 protein: CASTRLRGTYEQYF
CDR3 DNA: TGTGCCAGCACCCGCCTACGGGGAACCTACGAGCAGTACTTC

J gene: TRBJ1-1
clone size: -
D gene: -
V gene: TRBV19
CDR3 protein: CASSIVNADRKAFF
CDR3 DNA: TGTGCCAGTAGTATAGTCAACGCGGACAGAAAAGCTTTCTTT

J gene: TRBJ1-2
clone size: -
D gene: TRBD1
V gene: TRBV28
CDR3 protein: CASSFVGTGPNYGYTF
CDR3 DNA: TGTGCCAGCAGTTTTGTCGGGACAGGGCCCAACTATGGCTACACCTTC

J gene: TRBJ2-7
clone size: -
D gene: -
V gene: TRBV6-1
CDR3 protein: CASSGLVGAGEQYF
CDR3 DNA: TGTGCCAGCAGTGGACTGGTCGGGGCGGGGGAGCAGTACTTC

J gene: TRBJ2-5
clone size: -
D gene: TRBD1
V gene: TRBV28
CDR3 protein: CASSFSLSNRGQETQYF
CDR3 DNA: TGTGCCAGCAGTTTTTCCCTTAGTAACAGGGGACAAGAGACCCAGTACTTC

J gene: TRBJ2-5
clone size: -
D gene: -
V gene: TRBV4-1
CDR3 protein: CASSQDSRIGTQYF
CDR3 DNA: TGCGCCAGCAGCCAAGATTCTAGAATAGGGACCCAGTACTTC

J gene: TRBJ2-7
clone size: few
D gene: -
V gene: TRBV7-2
CDR3 protein: CASSYSSPSYEQYF
CDR3 DNA: TGTGCCAGCAGCTATTCTAGTCCCTCCTACGAGCAGTACTTC

J gene: TRBJ1-5
clone size: -
D gene: -
V gene: TRBV7-9
CDR3 protein: CASSKAGGGPFNQPQHF
CDR3 DNA: TGTGCCAGCAGCAAAGCTGGGGGGGGTCCGTTCAATCAGCCCCAGCATTTT

J gene: TRBJ2-1
clone size: -
D gene: TRBD2
V gene: TRBV27
CDR3 protein: CASGLAGGLRFF
CDR3 DNA: TGTGCCAGCGGACTAGCGGGAGGATTAAGGTTCTTC

J gene: TRBJ1-6
clone size: few
D gene: -
V gene: TRBV6-1
CDR3 protein: CASKYRDMNSPLHF
CDR3 DNA: TGTGCCAGCAAATACCGGGACATGAATTCACCCCTCCACTTT

J gene: TRBJ1-3
clone size: -
D gene: -
V gene: TRBV28
CDR3 protein: CASSLAGTIYF
CDR3 DNA: TGTGCCAGCTCCCTTGCGGGCACCATATATTTT

J gene: TRBJ2-1
clone size: -
D gene: -
V gene: TRBV11-1
CDR3 protein: CASRQGLDNEQFF
CDR3 DNA: TGTGCCAGCAGACAAGGACTGGACAATGAGCAGTTCTTC

J gene: TRBJ2-6
clone size: -
D gene: -
V gene: TRBV30
CDR3 protein: CAWSTVSGANVLTF
CDR3 DNA: TGTGCCTGGAGTACGGTCTCTGGGGCCAACGTCCTGACTTTC

J gene: TRBJ1-4
clone size: -
D gene: TRBD1
V gene: TRBV5-6
CDR3 protein: CASSLQGVDEKLFF
CDR3 DNA: TGTGCCAGCAGCTTACAGGGGGTAGATGAAAAACTGTTTTTT

J gene: TRBJ1-2
clone size: few
D gene: -
V gene: TRBV11-2
CDR3 protein: CASSPSYGYTF
CDR3 DNA: TGTGCCAGCAGCCCCTCGTATGGCTACACCTTC

J gene: TRBJ1-1
clone size: -
D gene: -
V gene: TRBV18
CDR3 protein: CASSPKGGDLEAFF
CDR3 DNA: TGTGCCAGCTCACCAAAGGGCGGGGACCTAGAAGCTTTCTTT

J gene: TRBJ1-2
clone size: -
D gene: TRBD1
V gene: TRBV18
CDR3 protein: CASSPRDSSTQNYGYTF
CDR3 DNA: TGTGCCAGCTCACCTCGGGACAGCTCTACTCAAAACTATGGCTACACCTTC

J gene: TRBJ2-1
clone size: -
D gene: TRBD2
V gene: TRBV5-4
CDR3 protein: CASSIGLAVYNEQFF
CDR3 DNA: TGTGCCAGCAGCATCGGACTAGCGGTATACAATGAGCAGTTCTTC

J gene: TRBJ1-5
clone size: few
D gene: TRBD1
V gene: TRBV7-9
CDR3 protein: CASSLDDRDQHF
CDR3 DNA: TGTGCCAGCAGCTTAGATGACAGGGACCAGCATTTT

J gene: TRBJ1-1
clone size: -
D gene: -
V gene: TRBV28
CDR3 protein: CASSLLREAWNTEAFF
CDR3 DNA: TGTGCCAGCAGTTTATTACGCGAGGCGTGGAACACTGAAGCTTTCTTT

J gene: TRBJ1-2
clone size: -
D gene: -
V gene: TRBV9
CDR3 protein: CASSPSSGDYGYTF
CDR3 DNA: TGTGCCAGCAGCCCCTCAAGCGGAGACTATGGCTACACCTTC

J gene: TRBJ1-2
clone size: -
D gene: -
V gene: TRBV5-1
CDR3 protein: CASSHDTTGSYGYTF
CDR3 DNA: TGCGCCAGCAGCCACGACACCACAGGGAGCTATGGCTACACCTTC

J gene: TRBJ2-3
clone size: -
D gene: TRBD1
V gene: TRBV27
CDR3 protein: CASSFLDRGDTDTQYF
CDR3 DNA: TGTGCCAGCAGTTTCTTGGACAGGGGTGACACAGATACGCAGTATTTT

J gene: TRBJ2-2
clone size: -
D gene: -
V gene: TRBV19
CDR3 protein: CARYLERSEGGTGELFF
CDR3 DNA: TGTGCCAGGTATTTAGAGCGGTCCGAAGGGGGAACCGGGGAGCTGTTTTTT